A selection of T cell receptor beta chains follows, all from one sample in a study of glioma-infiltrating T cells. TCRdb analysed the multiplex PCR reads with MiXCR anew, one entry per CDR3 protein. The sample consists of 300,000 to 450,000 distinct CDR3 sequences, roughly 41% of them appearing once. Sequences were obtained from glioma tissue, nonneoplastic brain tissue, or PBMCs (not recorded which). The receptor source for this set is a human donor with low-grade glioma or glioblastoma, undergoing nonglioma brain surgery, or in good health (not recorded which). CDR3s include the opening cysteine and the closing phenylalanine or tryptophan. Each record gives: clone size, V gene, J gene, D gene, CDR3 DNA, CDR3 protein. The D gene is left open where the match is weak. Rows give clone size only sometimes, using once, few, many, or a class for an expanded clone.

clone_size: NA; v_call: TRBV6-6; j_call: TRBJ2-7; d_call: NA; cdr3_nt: TGTGCCAGCAGTTACTCCCTTAGCGTCTACGAGCAGTACTTC; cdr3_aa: CASSYSLSVYEQYF
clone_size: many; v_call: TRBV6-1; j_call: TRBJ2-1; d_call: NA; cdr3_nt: TGTGCCAGCATACCTCTTGGGGAATCGGACAATGAGCAGTTCTTC; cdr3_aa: CASIPLGESDNEQFF
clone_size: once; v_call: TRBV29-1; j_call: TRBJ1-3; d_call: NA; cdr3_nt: TGCAGCGTTGTGGAAGTGCCGGGAAACACCATATATTTT; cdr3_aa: CSVVEVPGNTIYF
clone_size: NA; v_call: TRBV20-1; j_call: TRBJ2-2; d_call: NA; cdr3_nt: TGCAGTGCTAGTCCCCCCTTCGGCATTTTCGGGGAGCTGTTTTTT; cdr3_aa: CSASPPFGIFGELFF
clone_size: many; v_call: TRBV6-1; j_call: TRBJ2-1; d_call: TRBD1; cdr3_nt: TGTGCCAGCACCCTTGGACAGGGAGACAATGAGCAGTTCTTC; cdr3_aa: CASTLGQGDNEQFF
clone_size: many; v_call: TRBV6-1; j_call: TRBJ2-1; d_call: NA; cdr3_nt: TGTGCCAGCAGTGCGGGACCCTATTACAATGAGCAGTTCTTC; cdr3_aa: CASSAGPYYNEQFF
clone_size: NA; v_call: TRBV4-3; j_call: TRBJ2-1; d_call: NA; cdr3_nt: TGCGCCAGCAGCCAAGAGGGGGAGTACCCCTACAATGAGCAGTTCTTC; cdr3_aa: CASSQEGEYPYNEQFF
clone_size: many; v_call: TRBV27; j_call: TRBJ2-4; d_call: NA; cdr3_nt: TGTGCCAGCAGTTTACAGGGCCACAAAAACATTCAGTACTTC; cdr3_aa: CASSLQGHKNIQYF
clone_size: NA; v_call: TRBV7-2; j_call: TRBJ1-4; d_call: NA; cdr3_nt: TGTGCCAGCAGCTTAGGGACAGTGAGATTTGAAAAACTGTTTTTT; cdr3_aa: CASSLGTVRFEKLFF
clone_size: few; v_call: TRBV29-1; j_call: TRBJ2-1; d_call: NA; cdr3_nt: TGCAGCGTTTTAGCGGTCCTAAACCCGTACAATGAGCAGTTCTTC; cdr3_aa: CSVLAVLNPYNEQFF
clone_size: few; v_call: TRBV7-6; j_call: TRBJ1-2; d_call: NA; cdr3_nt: TGTGCCAGCAGCTTAGTAGGCAGATCCTATGGCTACACCTTC; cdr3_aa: CASSLVGRSYGYTF
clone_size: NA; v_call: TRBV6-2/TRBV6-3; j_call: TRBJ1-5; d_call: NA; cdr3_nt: TGTGCCAGCAGCTCCACGCGCAATCAGCCCCAGCATTTT; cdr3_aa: CASSSTRNQPQHF
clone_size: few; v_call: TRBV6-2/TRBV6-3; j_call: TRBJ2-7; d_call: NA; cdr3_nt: TGTGCCAGCAGTTACGTGGCAGGGGTCACGTACGAGCAGTACTTC; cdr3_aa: CASSYVAGVTYEQYF
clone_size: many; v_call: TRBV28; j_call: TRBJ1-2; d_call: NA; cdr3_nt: TGTGCCAGCAGTTTTGGACAGTTGGGCTACACCTTC; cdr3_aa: CASSFGQLGYTF
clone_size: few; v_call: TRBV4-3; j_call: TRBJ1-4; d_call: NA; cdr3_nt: TGCGCCAGCAGCCAAGATGGAGGCACCTGGTCCGGAAAACTGTTTTTT; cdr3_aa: CASSQDGGTWSGKLFF
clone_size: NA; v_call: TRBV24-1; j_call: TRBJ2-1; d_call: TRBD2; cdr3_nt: TGTGCCACCAGTGATTTGCCGTCCGGGGAGGGCTACAATGAGCAGTTCTTC; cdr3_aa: CATSDLPSGEGYNEQFF
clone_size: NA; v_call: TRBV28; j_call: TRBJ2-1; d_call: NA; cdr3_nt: TGTGCCAGTTCGAGGGGGGGGCTCGGTGAGCAGTTCTTC; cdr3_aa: CASSRGGLGEQFF
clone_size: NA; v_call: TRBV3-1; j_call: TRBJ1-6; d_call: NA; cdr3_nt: TGTGCCAGCAGCCCCGGGACGTCCTTGAATTCACCCCTCCACTTT; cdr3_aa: CASSPGTSLNSPLHF
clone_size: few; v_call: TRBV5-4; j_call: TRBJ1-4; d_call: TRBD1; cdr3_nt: TGTGCCAGCAAGGACAGGGGAGGATTCAATGAAAAACTGTTTTTT; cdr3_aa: CASKDRGGFNEKLFF
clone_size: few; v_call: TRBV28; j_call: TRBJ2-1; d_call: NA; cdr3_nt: TGTGCCAGCAGCCAGCCCGGACACGTTTCCTACAATGAGCAGTTCTTC; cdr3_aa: CASSQPGHVSYNEQFF
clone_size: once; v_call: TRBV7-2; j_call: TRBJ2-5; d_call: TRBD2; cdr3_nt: TGTGCCAGCAGCACGGGACTAGCAGGAGTGGGAGAGACCCAGTACTTC; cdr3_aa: CASSTGLAGVGETQYF
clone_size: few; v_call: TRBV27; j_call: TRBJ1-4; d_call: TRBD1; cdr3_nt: TGTGCCAGCAGTTTATTTTTCGGGACAGGGGGCGAAAAACTGTTTTTT; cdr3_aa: CASSLFFGTGGEKLFF
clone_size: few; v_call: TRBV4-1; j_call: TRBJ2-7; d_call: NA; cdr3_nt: TGCGCCAGCAGCCAAGTACGGGAAGCTTACGAGCAGTACTTC; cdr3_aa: CASSQVREAYEQYF
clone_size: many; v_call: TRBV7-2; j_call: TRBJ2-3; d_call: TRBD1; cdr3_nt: TGTGCCAGCAGCCACCCCCGACAGGGGGCGAGCACAGATACGCAGTATTTT; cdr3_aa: CASSHPRQGASTDTQYF
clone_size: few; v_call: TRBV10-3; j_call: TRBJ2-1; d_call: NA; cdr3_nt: TGTGCCATCAGTGACATCCGGGATGAGCAGTTCTTC; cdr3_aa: CAISDIRDEQFF
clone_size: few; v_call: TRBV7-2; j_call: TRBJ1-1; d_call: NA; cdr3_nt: TGTGCCAGCAGGTCCAGTTCCTTGAACACTGAAGCTTTCTTT; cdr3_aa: CASRSSSLNTEAFF
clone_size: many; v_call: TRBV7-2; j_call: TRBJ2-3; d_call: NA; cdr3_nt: TGTGCCAGCAGCCTCCAAATGGGGGCAGATACGCAGTATTTT; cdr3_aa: CASSLQMGADTQYF
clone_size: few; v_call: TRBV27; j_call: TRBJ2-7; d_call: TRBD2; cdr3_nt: TGTGCCAGCAGTTTAGGGAGGGGAGGTATAAACTACGAGCAGTACTTC; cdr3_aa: CASSLGRGGINYEQYF
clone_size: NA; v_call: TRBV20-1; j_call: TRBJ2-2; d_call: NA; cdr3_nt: TGCAGTGCTAGAGATCCCGGGGCAGGGAACACCGGGGAGCTGTTTTTT; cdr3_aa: CSARDPGAGNTGELFF
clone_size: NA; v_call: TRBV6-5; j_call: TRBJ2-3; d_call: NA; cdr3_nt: TGTGCCAGCAGTTGGACAACGAGCACATATCCGCAGTATTTT; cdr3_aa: CASSWTTSTYPQYF
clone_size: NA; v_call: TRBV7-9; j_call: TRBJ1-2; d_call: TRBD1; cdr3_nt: TGTGCCAGCAGCGCAGCGGACAGGCTGGGATGGGGCTACACCTTC; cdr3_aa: CASSAADRLGWGYTF
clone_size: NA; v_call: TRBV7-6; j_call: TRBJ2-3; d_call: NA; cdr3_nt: TGTGCCAGCAGTCGATACGCGGGCGGATACACAGATACGCAGTATTTT; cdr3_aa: CASSRYAGGYTDTQYF
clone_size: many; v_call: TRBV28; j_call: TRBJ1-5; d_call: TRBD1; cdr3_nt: TGTGCCAGCAGATCAGGGGGGAGGAGCAATCAGCCCCAGCATTTT; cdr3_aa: CASRSGGRSNQPQHF
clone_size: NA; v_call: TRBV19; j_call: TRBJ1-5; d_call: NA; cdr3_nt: TGTGCCAGTAGCCGGGGGGCCAAAAGTGGGGCCCATTATCAGCCCCAGCATTTT; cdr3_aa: CASSRGAKSGAHYQPQHF
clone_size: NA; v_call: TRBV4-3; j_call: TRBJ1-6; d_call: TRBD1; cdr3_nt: TGCGCCAGCAGCCGGGGACAGGAGGTCCCCTATAATTCACCCCTCCACTTT; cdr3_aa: CASSRGQEVPYNSPLHF
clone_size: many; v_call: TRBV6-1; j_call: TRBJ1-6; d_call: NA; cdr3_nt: TGTGCCAGTGGAGCGGTACAGGGTCAGTCACCCCTCCACTTT; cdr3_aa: CASGAVQGQSPLHF
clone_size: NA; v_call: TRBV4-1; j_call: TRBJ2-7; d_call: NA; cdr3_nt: TGCGCCAGCAGCCTTACGACGACAGGAATTTACGAGCAGTACTTC; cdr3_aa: CASSLTTTGIYEQYF
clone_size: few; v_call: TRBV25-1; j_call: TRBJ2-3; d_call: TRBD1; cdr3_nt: TGTGCCAGCAGTGAATTCGTGACAGGGGGCCCAGATACGCAGTATTTT; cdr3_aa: CASSEFVTGGPDTQYF
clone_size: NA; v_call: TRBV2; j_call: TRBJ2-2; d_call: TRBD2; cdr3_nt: TGTGCCAGCAAGTCGGGGGGTACCGGGGAGCTGTTTTTT; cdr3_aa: CASKSGGTGELFF
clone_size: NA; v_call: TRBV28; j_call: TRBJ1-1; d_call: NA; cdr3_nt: TGTGCCAGCAGTTTGTGCTGGGGGCGGGGCACTGAAGCTTTCTTT; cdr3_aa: CASSLCWGRGTEAFF
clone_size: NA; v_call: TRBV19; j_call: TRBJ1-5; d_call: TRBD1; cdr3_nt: TGTGCCAGTAGTATGGTACAGGGGTTCAATCAGCCCCAGCATTTT; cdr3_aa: CASSMVQGFNQPQHF
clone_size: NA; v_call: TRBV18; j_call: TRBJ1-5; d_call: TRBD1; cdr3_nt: TGTGCCAGCTCACTGACAGGGTCTCATCAGCCCCATCATTTT; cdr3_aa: CASSLTGSHQPHHF
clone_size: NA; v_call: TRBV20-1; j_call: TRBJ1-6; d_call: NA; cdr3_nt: TGCAGTGCTAGAGACGGCATGGGCTGGTCACCCCTCCACTTT; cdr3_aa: CSARDGMGWSPLHF
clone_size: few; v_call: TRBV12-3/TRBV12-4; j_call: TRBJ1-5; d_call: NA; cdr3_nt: TGTGCCAGCAATACAGGGAGGCATCAGCCCCAGCATTTT; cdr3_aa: CASNTGRHQPQHF
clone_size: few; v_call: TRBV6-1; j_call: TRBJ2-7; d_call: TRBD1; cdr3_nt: TGTGCCAGCATCCTGCATGGACAGGGGGGCGGGGAGGACGGCTACGAGCAGTACTTC; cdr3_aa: CASILHGQGGGEDGYEQYF
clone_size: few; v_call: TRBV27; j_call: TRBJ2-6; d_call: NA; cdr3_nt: TGTGCCAGCAGAGAAAGTGGGGCCAACGTCCTGACTTTC; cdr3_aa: CASRESGANVLTF
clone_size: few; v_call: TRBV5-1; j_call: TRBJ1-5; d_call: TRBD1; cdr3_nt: TGCGCCAGCAGCCTGGGGACAGAGTTTAGCAATCAGCCCCAGCATTTT; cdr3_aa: CASSLGTEFSNQPQHF
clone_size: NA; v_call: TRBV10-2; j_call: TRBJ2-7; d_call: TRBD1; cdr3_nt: TGCGCCAGCAGGAGGACAGGGTACGAGCAGTACTTC; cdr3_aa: CASRRTGYEQYF
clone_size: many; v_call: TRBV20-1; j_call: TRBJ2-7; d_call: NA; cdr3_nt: TGCAGTGCTAGAGATCAGGGCCACGAGCAGTACTTC; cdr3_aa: CSARDQGHEQYF
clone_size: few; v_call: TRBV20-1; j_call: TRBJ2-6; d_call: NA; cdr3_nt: TGCAGTGCTACAGACGCTGAAGGATCTGGGGCCAACGTCCTGACTTTC; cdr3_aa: CSATDAEGSGANVLTF
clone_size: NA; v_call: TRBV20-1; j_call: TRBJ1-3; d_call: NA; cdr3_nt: TGCAGTGCTAGAGTGATGGTAACGAAGGTTGAAAACACCATATATTTT; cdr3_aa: CSARVMVTKVENTIYF
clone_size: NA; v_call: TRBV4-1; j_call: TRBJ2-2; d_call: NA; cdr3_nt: TGCGCCAGCAGCCAAGAAAGCTTCGGGGAGCTGTTTTTT; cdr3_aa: CASSQESFGELFF
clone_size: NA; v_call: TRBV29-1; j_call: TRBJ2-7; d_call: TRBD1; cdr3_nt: TGCAGCGTATTGACAGGGAGCTCCTACGAGCAGTACTTC; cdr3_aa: CSVLTGSSYEQYF